The next 3 T cell receptor beta chains were all read from a single sample in a study of CD8+ T cells in alopecia areata. Extraction and reverse transcription of RNA yielded cDNA as the sequencing template. Profiling relied on immunoSEQ multiplex PCR, and the TCRdb table lists in-frame clones only, not all of them. The sample comprises approximately 300,000 clones, 55% to 75% of which are singletons, and approximately 1.8% rests with the top ten. Treatment reported: oral pan-JAK inhibitor, 5-10 mg twice daily. Sequenced here: CD4+ T cells sorted from blood, sampled at week 24, from a patient treated with tofacitinib. The source is a human donor with alopecia areata.

With regard to this clone: Germline is not matched at one junction end, which may reflect a read error. This chain links TRBV7-9 with TRBJ2-1; D is possibly TRBD2 (6 bases). CDR3 size: 15 residues. The germline V gene encodes CDR1 SEHNR and CDR2 FQNEAQ (reference sequence). This CDR3 is CASSLVGTRKNEQFF. The DNA of the CDR3 is TGTGCCAGCAGTTTAGTCGGGACTCGGAAGAATGAGCAGTTCTTC.

The chain links TRBV5-4 to TRBJ2-7; D not certain. CDR1 and CDR2 (germline): SGHNT, YYREEE (reference sequence). The CDR3 runs 13 residues. V lost 5 bases and J lost 3, with 12 bases in between. Here the CDR3 reads CASSLPEHYEQYF. In DNA form, the CDR3 reads TGTGCCAGCAGTTTGCCTGAGCACTACGAGCAGTACTTC.

The V gene is TRBV9, the J gene TRBJ2-3; 14 nucleotides agree with TRBD2. The CDR3 loop spans 15 amino acids. CDR1 is SGDLS and CDR2 is YYNGEE in the germline V gene. Trimming took 3 bases from V and 11 from J; bases not matched to a gene: 8. The CDR3 loop is CASSAPGLAGAEQYF. As DNA, the CDR3 is TGTGCCAGCAGCGCACCGGGACTAGCGGGGGCGGAGCAGTATTTT.